The rows below give T cell receptor beta chains drawn from one sample of a study of regulatory T cells in long-lasting Graves disease. TCRdb called the multiplex PCR reads again in MiXCR, with one record for every CDR3 protein. The table records almost 350,000 distinct CDR3 sequences, around 20% of them present only once. This specimen consisted of peripheral blood mononuclear cells (PBMCs), obtained when the disease was refractory, from a patient treated with antithyroid drugs. Receptors were obtained from a female donor with Graves disease. CDR3s include the opening cysteine and the closing phenylalanine or tryptophan. A D gene is named only where the DNA matches it firmly. Size is omitted from some rows. Given values are once, few, many or a class for expanded clones.

J gene	V gene	clone size	D gene	CDR3 DNA	CDR3 protein
TRBJ2-1	TRBV3-1	NA	NA	TGTGCCAGCAGCCAAGATTGGGGAAGTGAGCAGTTCTTC	CASSQDWGSEQFF
TRBJ1-4	TRBV6-1	many	NA	TGTGCCAGCAGTCCCCGGGGGGGGCGGTATGAAAAACTGTTTTTT	CASSPRGGRYEKLFF
TRBJ2-5	TRBV11-2	many	NA	TGTGCCAGCAGTTCGGACCGCGCAGGGACCCAGTACTTC	CASSSDRAGTQYF
TRBJ1-4	TRBV19	few	TRBD1	TGTGCCAGTAGGGAAGACAGGGGTGAAAAACTGTTTTTT	CASREDRGEKLFF
TRBJ1-1	TRBV5-1	few	NA	TGCGCCAGCAGCTTTGACAGTGCGGGGACTGAAGCTTTCTTT	CASSFDSAGTEAFF
TRBJ2-7	TRBV2	many	TRBD2	TGTGCCAGCAACTTTCAGCGGGGCTACGAGCAGTACTTC	CASNFQRGYEQYF
TRBJ2-7	TRBV19	NA	NA	TGTGCCAGTAGTCCTACCCCGGACGGGACACACTACGAGCAGTACTTC	CASSPTPDGTHYEQYF
TRBJ1-3	TRBV5-4	few	NA	TGTGCCAGCAGAGGAGGGGGAAACACCATATATTTT	CASRGGGNTIYF
TRBJ1-4	TRBV2	many	NA	TGTGCCAGCAGTGAAGAAACAACTAATGAAAAACTGTTTTTT	CASSEETTNEKLFF
TRBJ1-4	TRBV6-1	many	NA	TGTGCCAGTGGCAGGGTCGGGTTCGATGAAAAACTGTTTTTT	CASGRVGFDEKLFF
TRBJ1-5	TRBV20-1	few	NA	TGCAGTGCTACGGCGTTGGCCTCGGGCAATCAGCCCCAGCATTTT	CSATALASGNQPQHF
TRBJ1-4	TRBV6-1	few	TRBD1	TGTGCCAGCAGTAATGGACAGGCCCACGTTCAAAAACTGTTTTTT	CASSNGQAHVQKLFF
TRBJ1-2	TRBV29-1	many	TRBD1	TGCAGCGTTGAAGAGGTACAGGGGGCTGATGGCTACACCTTC	CSVEEVQGADGYTF
TRBJ2-5	TRBV3-1	many	NA	TGTGCCAGCAGCCAAGAAGCTACCATCGAGACCCAGTACTTC	CASSQEATIETQYF
TRBJ1-5	TRBV30	NA	TRBD1	TGTGCCTGGAGTGTAGGGGGCCGACTCTCGCCAAATCAGCCCCAGCATTTT	CAWSVGGRLSPNQPQHF
TRBJ2-2	TRBV3-1	NA	TRBD1	TGTGCCAGCAGCCGGACGGGACAGGGGTCCACCGGGGAGCTGTTTTTT	CASSRTGQGSTGELFF
TRBJ1-1	TRBV15	few	TRBD1	TGTGCCACCAGCAGACCCGGGACAGGGGTGGTGAACACTGAAGCTTTCTTT	CATSRPGTGVVNTEAFF
TRBJ2-4	TRBV6-1	NA	TRBD1	TGTGCCAGCAGAGACAAGACAGGGCGCCTACCGATAGCCAAAAACATTCAGTACTTC	CASRDKTGRLPIAKNIQYF
TRBJ2-7	TRBV27	many	TRBD2	TGTGCCAGCAGTTCCTTAGCGGGAGGTTTGGCGGACGAGCAGTACTTC	CASSSLAGGLADEQYF
TRBJ1-5	TRBV7-2	many	NA	TGTGCCAGCAGCCCTAGACGGGAGAATCAGCCCCAGCATTTT	CASSPRRENQPQHF
TRBJ1-2	TRBV18	many	NA	TGTGCCAGCTCACCACCGCGGGTGGCAGGGGAAGGCTACACCTTC	CASSPPRVAGEGYTF
TRBJ2-1	TRBV7-9	many	NA	TGTGCCAGCAGCTTAGCGGGCAGGGCCTACAATGAGCAGTTCTTC	CASSLAGRAYNEQFF
TRBJ2-4	TRBV7-9	many	NA	TGTGCCAGCAGCCCACAAGGGAACATTCAGTACTTC	CASSPQGNIQYF
TRBJ2-3	TRBV7-9	NA	NA	TGTGCCAGCAGCTCCGTGCGGGGATCCACAGATACGCAGTATTTT	CASSSVRGSTDTQYF
TRBJ2-6	TRBV7-9	NA	TRBD1	TGTGCCAGCAGCACGCAATCGGCAAGGGGGCTGTACGGGCCTGGGGCCAACGTCCTGACTTTC	CASSTQSARGLYGPGANVLTF
TRBJ2-7	TRBV24-1	many	NA	TGTGCCACCAGTGCCGGGTATGAGCAGTACTTC	CATSAGYEQYF
TRBJ1-2	TRBV5-1	NA	NA	TGCGCCAGCAGCTTGGAATCTCGGGCCAGGGTTTATGGCTACACCTTC	CASSLESRARVYGYTF
TRBJ1-3	TRBV18	NA	TRBD1	TGTGCCAGCTCACCACCGGGACAGACCTCCACCATATATTTT	CASSPPGQTSTIYF
TRBJ2-2	TRBV5-1	many	TRBD1	TGCGCCAGCAGCGTAACAGGGGTTCGCACCGGGGAGCTGTTTTTT	CASSVTGVRTGELFF
TRBJ1-1	TRBV10-2	few	NA	TGCGCCAGCAGCCGGGACCCCTGGAACACTGAAGCTTTCTTT	CASSRDPWNTEAFF
TRBJ2-7	TRBV13	many	TRBD2	TGTGCCAGCAGCTCGAGCGGGAGGAGATCCTACGAGCAGTACTTC	CASSSSGRRSYEQYF
TRBJ2-1	TRBV20-1	NA	TRBD1	TGCAGTGCTACCCTTCGTGGACAGGGGTTAAATGAGCAGTTCTTC	CSATLRGQGLNEQFF
TRBJ2-4	TRBV10-2	NA	TRBD2	TGCGCCAGCAGTGAGTCGCTAGCGGGGTCTCTGGACATTCAGTACTTC	CASSESLAGSLDIQYF
TRBJ1-4	TRBV6-1	NA	TRBD1	TGTGCCAGCAGTGACACAGGGGGACGGGAAAAACTGTTTTTT	CASSDTGGREKLFF
TRBJ2-7	TRBV12-5	many	NA	TGTGCTAGTGGTTTGGTAAATGGTATCGACTACTCCTACGAGCAGTACTTC	CASGLVNGIDYSYEQYF
TRBJ2-7	TRBV2	many	NA	TGTGCCAGCAGCGAGCAGAAGCCTGTTAGGCTAAGCCTATCCTACGAGCAGTACTTC	CASSEQKPVRLSLSYEQYF
TRBJ1-1	TRBV11-2	many	NA	TGTGCCAGCAGCTTATACGGTAGACCTAGGGACAAAGACCAAGCTTTCTTT	CASSLYGRPRDKDQAFF
TRBJ1-2	TRBV28	NA	NA	TGTGCCAGCATAGGGGCCAGCTATGGCTACACCTTC	CASIGASYGYTF
TRBJ1-1	TRBV5-1	NA	NA	TGCGCCAGCAGCTTGGCGGCGAGGAACACTGAAGCTTTCTTT	CASSLAARNTEAFF
TRBJ2-2	TRBV4-2	NA	NA	TGTGCCAGCAGCCAAGCGTGGGTCACCGGGGAGCTGTTTTTT	CASSQAWVTGELFF
TRBJ2-1	TRBV7-2	many	TRBD2	TGTGCCAGCAGTCGGGGGTCGAGCGGGAGTAATGAGCAGTTCTTC	CASSRGSSGSNEQFF
TRBJ1-1	TRBV11-2	many	TRBD1	TGTGCCAGCAGCGCAACAGGGGGCTCAATCTTGAACACTGAAGCTTTCTTT	CASSATGGSILNTEAFF
TRBJ2-2	TRBV19	few	NA	TGTGCCAGTGTGGTGGGGGAGGGGGGCACCGGGGAGCTGTTTTTT	CASVVGEGGTGELFF
TRBJ2-1	TRBV4-3	NA	NA	TGCGCCAGCAGCCAAGACGGCAGTTCCTACAATGAGCAGTTCTTC	CASSQDGSSYNEQFF
TRBJ1-6	TRBV7-2	few	NA	TGTGCCAGCAGCTTATATGCCAGCCAGAGCTCCTATAATTCACCCCTCCACTTT	CASSLYASQSSYNSPLHF
TRBJ2-1	TRBV6-1	NA	TRBD1	TGTGCCAGCAGTGAGGGACAGGGGAGCGAGCAGTTCTTC	CASSEGQGSEQFF
TRBJ2-5	TRBV7-9	few	NA	TGTGCCAGCAGCTTAGCCGGGTCAGGGGAAGAGACCCAGTACTTC	CASSLAGSGEETQYF